This is a list of T cell receptor beta chains from one sample in a study of shared clonotypes between healthy human individuals. Using immunoSEQ multiplex PCR, the repertoire was profiled, and TCRdb retains in-frame clones only, with some absent. In the table there are under 1,100,000 clones, around three quarters of which are singletons. The specimen was memory CD4+ T cells from PBMCs. The receptors here all came from a young man in good health. Some clones in this sample may be carry-over from other donors' samples. The CDR3 runs from the conserved cysteine through the conserved F or W. D genes are given only for firm matches. Expanded clones are given a class, and other clones once, few, many or no size at all.

J	D	size	V	DNA	CDR3
TRBJ1-1	-	-	TRBV19	TGTGCCAGTAGTATAGGGGTCAGGTGGACTTTCTTT	CASSIGVRWTFF
TRBJ2-2	-	-	TRBV28	TGTGCCAGCAGTTTTACAGGGTTGGGCACCGGGGAGCTGTTTTTT	CASSFTGLGTGELFF
TRBJ2-2	TRBD2	few	TRBV5-1	TGCGCCAGCAGCCCAGGGCTAGCGGGAGGTACTTACACCGGGGAGCTGTTTTTT	CASSPGLAGGTYTGELFF
TRBJ2-5	-	-	TRBV19	TGTGCCAGTACCGGTGGAGAGACCCAGTACTTC	CASTGGETQYF
TRBJ2-7	TRBD2	once	TRBV28	TGTGCCAGCATAGCGGGAGGTTCGTACGAGCAGTACTTC	CASIAGGSYEQYF
TRBJ2-7	TRBD2	few	TRBV9	TGTGCCAGCAGCGTACGGGCGGGAGGCGAGCAGTACTTC	CASSVRAGGEQYF
TRBJ2-3	TRBD2	-	TRBV9	TGTGCCAGCAGCGTCACTAGCGGGATAGGCACAGATACGCAGTATTTT	CASSVTSGIGTDTQYF
TRBJ2-7	TRBD1	-	TRBV6-6	TGTGCCAGCAGGCCGGGACAGGGTAACCACGAGCAGTACTTC	CASRPGQGNHEQYF
TRBJ2-6	-	-	TRBV6-4	TGTGCCAGCAGCCCTGGAGGGGCTGGGGCCAACGTCCTGACTTTC	CASSPGGAGANVLTF
TRBJ1-5	-	-	TRBV19	TGTGCCAGTAGTTACCTCTCAGGGAATGCGGGCAATCAGCCCCAGCATTTT	CASSYLSGNAGNQPQHF
TRBJ1-4	-	-	TRBV28	TGTGCCAGCAGTTTAGGGGGGGCGACTAATGAAAAACTGTTTTTT	CASSLGGATNEKLFF
TRBJ2-1	TRBD2	-	TRBV11-2	TGTGCCAGCAGTTCGGGACTAGCGGGACTTGATGAGCAGTTCTTC	CASSSGLAGLDEQFF
TRBJ1-2	-	-	TRBV7-2	TGTGCCAGCAGCTTAGACCCGGGGGCGCCCTATGGCTACACCTTC	CASSLDPGAPYGYTF
TRBJ2-1	TRBD2	-	TRBV11-2	TGTGCCAGCAGCTTCAGCTGGGCGGGAGAAACCCATTACAATGAGCAGTTCTTC	CASSFSWAGETHYNEQFF
TRBJ2-1	TRBD2	few	TRBV7-2	TGTGCCAGCAGCATAGCGGGTGCCGGGTACAATGAGCAGTTCTTC	CASSIAGAGYNEQFF
TRBJ2-5	TRBD1	-	TRBV27	TGTGCCAGCAGTTCGTGGGACAGCCAAGAGACCCAGTACTTC	CASSSWDSQETQYF
TRBJ2-1	-	-	TRBV30	TGTGCCTGGAGTCATGGGAACTTGGCCTCCTACAATGAGCAGTTCTTC	CAWSHGNLASYNEQFF
TRBJ2-5	-	few	TRBV28	TGTGCCAGCAGTCCCGCCGTCCCAAAAGAGACCCAGTACTTC	CASSPAVPKETQYF
TRBJ2-3	-	-	TRBV7-6	TGTGCCAGCAGCAACCTTCGAGGAAGAACCACAGATACGCAGTATTTT	CASSNLRGRTTDTQYF
TRBJ1-4	-	few	TRBV5-8	TGTGCCAGCAGCCAGGAGAAGGGACACCAGCTTTTT	CASSQEKGHQLF
TRBJ1-3	-	-	TRBV14	TGTGCCAGCAGCCAAGATTTATCCCAAGACACCATATATTTT	CASSQDLSQDTIYF
TRBJ2-7	-	-	TRBV7-2	TGTGCCAGCGGACTCCAAACTCCTGTCTTCGAGCAGTACTTC	CASGLQTPVFEQYF
TRBJ2-7	TRBD2	-	TRBV10-2	TGCGCCAGCAGTGTCCGGGGGGAAGCGTCCTACGAGCAGTACTTC	CASSVRGEASYEQYF
TRBJ1-4	-	-	TRBV5-5	TGTGCCAGCAGCGTTCAGGGGTTTACCAATGAAAAACTGTTTTTT	CASSVQGFTNEKLFF
TRBJ2-5	TRBD2	-	TRBV7-2	TGTGCCAGCAGCTTAGGAACCGGAGAGCGGGGGGAGACCCAGTACTTC	CASSLGTGERGETQYF
TRBJ1-2	-	-	TRBV5-3	TGTGCCAGAAGCTTGGCGACACAACAAGGCAACTATGGCTACACCTTC	CARSLATQQGNYGYTF
TRBJ1-1	-	few	TRBV15	TGTGCCACCAGCAGAGGAGGTAGCACTGAAGCTTTCTTT	CATSRGGSTEAFF
TRBJ2-4	TRBD1	-	TRBV30	TGTGCCTGGAGTCCCCCGGACAGGGGAGTCATTCAGTACTTC	CAWSPPDRGVIQYF
TRBJ1-3	-	-	TRBV7-8	TGTGCCAGCAGCTTAGCTATTCCTGGAAACACCATATATTTT	CASSLAIPGNTIYF